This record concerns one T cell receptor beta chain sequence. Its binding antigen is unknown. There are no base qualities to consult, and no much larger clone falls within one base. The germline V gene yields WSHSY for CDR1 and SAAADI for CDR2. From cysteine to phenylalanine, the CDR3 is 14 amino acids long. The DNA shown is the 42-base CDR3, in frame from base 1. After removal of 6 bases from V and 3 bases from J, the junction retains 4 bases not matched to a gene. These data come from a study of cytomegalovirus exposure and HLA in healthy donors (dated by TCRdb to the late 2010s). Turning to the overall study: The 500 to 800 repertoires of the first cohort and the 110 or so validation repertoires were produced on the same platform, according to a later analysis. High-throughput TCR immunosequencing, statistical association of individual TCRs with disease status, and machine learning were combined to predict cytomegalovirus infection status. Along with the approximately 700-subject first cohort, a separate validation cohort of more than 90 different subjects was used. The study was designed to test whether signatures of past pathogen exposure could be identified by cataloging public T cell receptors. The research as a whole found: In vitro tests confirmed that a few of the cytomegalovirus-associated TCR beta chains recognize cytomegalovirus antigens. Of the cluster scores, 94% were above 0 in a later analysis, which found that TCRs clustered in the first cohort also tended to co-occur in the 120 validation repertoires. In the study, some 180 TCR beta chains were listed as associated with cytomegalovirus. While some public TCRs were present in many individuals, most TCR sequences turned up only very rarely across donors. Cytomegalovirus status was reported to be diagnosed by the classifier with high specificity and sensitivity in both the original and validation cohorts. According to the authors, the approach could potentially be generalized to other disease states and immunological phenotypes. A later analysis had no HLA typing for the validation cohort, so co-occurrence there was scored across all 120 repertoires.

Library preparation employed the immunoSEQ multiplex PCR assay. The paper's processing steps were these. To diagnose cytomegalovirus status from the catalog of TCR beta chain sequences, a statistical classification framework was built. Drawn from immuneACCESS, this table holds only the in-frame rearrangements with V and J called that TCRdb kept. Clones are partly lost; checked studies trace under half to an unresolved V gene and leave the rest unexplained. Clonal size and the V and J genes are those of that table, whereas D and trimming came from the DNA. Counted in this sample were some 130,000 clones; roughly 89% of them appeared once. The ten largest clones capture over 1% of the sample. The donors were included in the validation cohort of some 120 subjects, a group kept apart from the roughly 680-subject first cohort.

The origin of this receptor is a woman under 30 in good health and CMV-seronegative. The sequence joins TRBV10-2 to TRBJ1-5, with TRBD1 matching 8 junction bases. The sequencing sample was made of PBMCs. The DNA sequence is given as TGCGCCAGCAGGCCGACAGGGGCCAATCAGCCCCAGCATTTT. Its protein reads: CASRPTGANQPQHF.